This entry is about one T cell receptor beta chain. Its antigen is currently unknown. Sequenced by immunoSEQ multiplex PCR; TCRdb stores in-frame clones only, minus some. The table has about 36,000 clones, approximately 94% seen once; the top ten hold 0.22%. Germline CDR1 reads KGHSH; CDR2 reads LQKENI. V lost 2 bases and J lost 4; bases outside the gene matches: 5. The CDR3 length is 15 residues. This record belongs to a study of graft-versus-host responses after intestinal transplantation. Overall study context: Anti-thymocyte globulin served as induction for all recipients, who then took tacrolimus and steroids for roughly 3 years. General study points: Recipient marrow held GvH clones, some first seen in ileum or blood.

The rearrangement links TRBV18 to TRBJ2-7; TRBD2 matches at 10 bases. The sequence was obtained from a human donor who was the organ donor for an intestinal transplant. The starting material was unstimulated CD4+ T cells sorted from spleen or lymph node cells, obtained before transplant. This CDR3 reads CASSPGLAGVYEQYF. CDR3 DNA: TGTGCCAGCTCACCAGGGCTAGCGGGAGTATACGAGCAGTACTTC. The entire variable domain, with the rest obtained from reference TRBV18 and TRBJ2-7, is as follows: NAGVMQNPRHLVRRRGQEARLRCSPMKGHSHVYWYRQLPEEGLKFMVYLQKENIIDESGMPKERFSAEFPKEGPSILRIQQVVRGDSAAYFCASSPGLAGVYEQYFGPGTRLTVT.